This entry describes one T cell receptor (beta chain). An end of the junction does not agree with germline; a read error may underlie this. These data originate in a study of blood T cells in healthy people across ages. Sample-barcoded 5' priming and a J-beta primer mix drove a second PCR of roughly 6 to 12 cycles. TCRdb called the 5' RACE reads again in MiXCR, with one record for every CDR3 protein. The sample contains under 1,100,000 distinct CDR3 sequences, roughly a quarter of which appear only once. The CDR3 totals 17 residues. Germline assignment: CDR1 SGDLS and CDR2 YYNGEE. The same data also contributed to another study, on T cells of mothers and their children. That paper adds: Six or seven children, together with their three healthy Caucasian mothers, made up the donors. Whether pairs are related or unrelated, thymic selection shapes their TCR recombination output in much the same way. The overlap seen between related mothers and children slightly exceeded that of unrelated pairs, though not significantly.

The chain carries TRBV9 and TRBJ2-7; TRBD1 matches 8 bases. The sequenced sample consisted of blood. The origin of this receptor is a girl aged 2 to 10 in good health. The CDR3 protein is CAGSAASGTGYILEQCF. The CDR3, as DNA: TGTGCCGGCAGCGCTGCCTCTGGGACAGGCTATATTCTCGAGCAGTGCTTC.